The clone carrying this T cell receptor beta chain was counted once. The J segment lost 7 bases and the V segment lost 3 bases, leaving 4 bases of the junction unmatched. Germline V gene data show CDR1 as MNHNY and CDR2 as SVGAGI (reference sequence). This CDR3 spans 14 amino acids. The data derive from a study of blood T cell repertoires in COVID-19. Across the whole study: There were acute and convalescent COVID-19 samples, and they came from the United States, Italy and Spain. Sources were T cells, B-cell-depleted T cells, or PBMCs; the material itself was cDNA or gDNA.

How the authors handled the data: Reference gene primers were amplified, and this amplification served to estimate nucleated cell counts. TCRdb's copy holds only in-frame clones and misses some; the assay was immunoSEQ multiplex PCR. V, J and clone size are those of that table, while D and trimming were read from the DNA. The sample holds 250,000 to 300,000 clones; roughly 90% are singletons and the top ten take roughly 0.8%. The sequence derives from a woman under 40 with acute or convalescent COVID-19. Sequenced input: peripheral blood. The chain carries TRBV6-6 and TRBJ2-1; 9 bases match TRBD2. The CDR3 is CASSYSGSTNEQFF. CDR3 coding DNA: TGTGCCAGCAGTTATAGCGGGAGTACGAATGAGCAGTTCTTC.